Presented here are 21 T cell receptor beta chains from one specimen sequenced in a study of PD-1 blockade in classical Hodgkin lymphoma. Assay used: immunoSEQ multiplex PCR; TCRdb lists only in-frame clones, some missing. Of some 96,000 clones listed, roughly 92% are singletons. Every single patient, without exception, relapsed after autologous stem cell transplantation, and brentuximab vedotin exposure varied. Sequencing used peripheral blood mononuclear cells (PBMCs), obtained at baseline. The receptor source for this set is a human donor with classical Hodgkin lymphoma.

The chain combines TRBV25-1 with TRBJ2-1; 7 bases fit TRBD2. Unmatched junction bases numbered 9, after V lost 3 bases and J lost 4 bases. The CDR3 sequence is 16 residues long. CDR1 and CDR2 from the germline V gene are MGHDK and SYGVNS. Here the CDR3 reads CASSDRTSEYYNEQFF. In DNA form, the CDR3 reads TGTGCCAGCAGTGACAGAACTAGCGAGTATTACAATGAGCAGTTCTTC.

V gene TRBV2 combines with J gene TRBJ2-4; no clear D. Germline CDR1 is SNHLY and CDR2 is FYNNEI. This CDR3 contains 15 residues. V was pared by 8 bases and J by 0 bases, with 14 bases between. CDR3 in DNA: TGTGCCAGCCATGGGAACAGAAAAGCCAAAAACATTCAGTACTTC. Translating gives CASHGNRKAKNIQYF.

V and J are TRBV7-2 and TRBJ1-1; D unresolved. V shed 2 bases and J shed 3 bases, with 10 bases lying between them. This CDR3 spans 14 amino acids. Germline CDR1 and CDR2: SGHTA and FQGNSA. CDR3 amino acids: CASSLWVDYTEAFF. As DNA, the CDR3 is TGTGCCAGCAGCTTATGGGTAGATTACACTGAAGCTTTCTTT.

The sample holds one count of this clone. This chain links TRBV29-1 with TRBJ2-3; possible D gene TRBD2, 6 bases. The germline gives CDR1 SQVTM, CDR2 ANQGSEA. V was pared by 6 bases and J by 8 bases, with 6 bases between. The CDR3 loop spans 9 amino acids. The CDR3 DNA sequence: TGCAGCGTGGGAGGTACGCAGTATTTT. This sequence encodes CSVGGTQYF.

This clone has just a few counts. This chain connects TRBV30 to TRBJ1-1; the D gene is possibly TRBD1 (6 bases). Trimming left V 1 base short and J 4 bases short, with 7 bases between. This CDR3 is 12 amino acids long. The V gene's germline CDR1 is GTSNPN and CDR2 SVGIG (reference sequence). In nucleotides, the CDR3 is TGTGCCTGGAGTGGAGGGGGCACTGAAGCTTTCTTT. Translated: CAWSGGGTEAFF.

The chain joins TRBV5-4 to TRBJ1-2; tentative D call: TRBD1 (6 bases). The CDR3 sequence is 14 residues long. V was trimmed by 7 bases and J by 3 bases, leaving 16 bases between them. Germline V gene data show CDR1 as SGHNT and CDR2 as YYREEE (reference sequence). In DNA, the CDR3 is TGTGCCAGCCTTAAAGACAGGTTTGACTATGGCTACACCTTC. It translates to CASLKDRFDYGYTF.

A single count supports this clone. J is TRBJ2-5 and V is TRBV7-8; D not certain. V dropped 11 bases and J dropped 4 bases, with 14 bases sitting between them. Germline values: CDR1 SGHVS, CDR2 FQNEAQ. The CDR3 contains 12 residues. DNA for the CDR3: TGTGCCGGGGTTTCGAACGGAGAGACCCAGTACTTC. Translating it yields CAGVSNGETQYF.

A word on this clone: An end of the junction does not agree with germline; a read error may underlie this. For the CDR3, the DNA is TGTGCCAGCAGTTTATCGGACAATGTGGGACAGGGTGTCTTC. It translates to CASSLSDNVGQGVF. The chain is built from TRBV27 and TRBJ2-1, with 9 bases lining up with TRBD1. The CDR3 contains 14 residues. The germline V gene encodes CDR1 MNHEY and CDR2 SMNVEV (reference sequence).

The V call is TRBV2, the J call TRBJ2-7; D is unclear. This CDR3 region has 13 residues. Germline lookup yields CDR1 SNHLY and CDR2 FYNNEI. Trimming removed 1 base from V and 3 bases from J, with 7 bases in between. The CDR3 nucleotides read TGTGCCAGCAGTGAAGTCCCCTTCTACGAGCAGTACTTC. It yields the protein CASSEVPFYEQYF.

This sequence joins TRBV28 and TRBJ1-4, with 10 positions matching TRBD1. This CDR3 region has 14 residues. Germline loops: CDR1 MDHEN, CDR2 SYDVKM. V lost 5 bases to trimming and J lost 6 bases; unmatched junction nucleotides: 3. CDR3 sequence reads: CASSPGTGDEKLFF. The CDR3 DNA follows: TGTGCCAGCAGTCCCGGGACAGGGGATGAAAAACTGTTTTTT. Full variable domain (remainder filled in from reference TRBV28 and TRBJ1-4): DVKVTQSSRYLVKRTGEKVFLECVQDMDHENMFWYRQDPGLGLRLIYFSYDVKMKEKGDIPEGYSVSREKKERFSLILESASTNQTSMYLCASSPGTGDEKLFFGSGTQLSVL.

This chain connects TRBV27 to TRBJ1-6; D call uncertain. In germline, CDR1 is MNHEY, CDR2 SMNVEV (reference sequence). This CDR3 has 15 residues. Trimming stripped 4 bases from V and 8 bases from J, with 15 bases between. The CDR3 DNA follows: TGTGCCAGCAGTTCGTACGGCAGGATTGATTCACCCCTCCACTTT. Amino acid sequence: CASSSYGRIDSPLHF.

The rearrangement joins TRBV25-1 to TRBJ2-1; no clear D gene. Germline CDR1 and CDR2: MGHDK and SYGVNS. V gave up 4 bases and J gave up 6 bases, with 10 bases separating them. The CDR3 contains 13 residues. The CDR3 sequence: CASSGAHRNEQFF. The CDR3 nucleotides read TGTGCCAGCAGTGGGGCCCACCGCAATGAGCAGTTCTTC.

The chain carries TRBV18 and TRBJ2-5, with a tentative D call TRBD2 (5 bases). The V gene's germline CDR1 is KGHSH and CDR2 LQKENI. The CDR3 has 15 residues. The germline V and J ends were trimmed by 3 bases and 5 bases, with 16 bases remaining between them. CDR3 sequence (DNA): TGTGCCAGCTCACCTGGCGGGCGGATAGGGGAGACCCAGTACTTC. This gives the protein CASSPGGRIGETQYF.

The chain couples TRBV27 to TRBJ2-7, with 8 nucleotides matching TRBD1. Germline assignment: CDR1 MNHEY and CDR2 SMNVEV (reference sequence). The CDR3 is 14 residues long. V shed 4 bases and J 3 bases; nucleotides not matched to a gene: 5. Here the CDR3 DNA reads TGTGCCAGCAGTTCGCAGGGGGCTCTCTACGAGCAGTACTTC. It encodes CASSSQGALYEQYF.

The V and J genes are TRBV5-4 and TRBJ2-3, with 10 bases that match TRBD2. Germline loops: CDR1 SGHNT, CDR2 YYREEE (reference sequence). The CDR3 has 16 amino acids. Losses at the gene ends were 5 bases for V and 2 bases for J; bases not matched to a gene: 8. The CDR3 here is CASSRKREGATDTQYF. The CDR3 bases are TGTGCCAGCAGTCGTAAGCGGGAGGGTGCCACAGATACGCAGTATTTT.

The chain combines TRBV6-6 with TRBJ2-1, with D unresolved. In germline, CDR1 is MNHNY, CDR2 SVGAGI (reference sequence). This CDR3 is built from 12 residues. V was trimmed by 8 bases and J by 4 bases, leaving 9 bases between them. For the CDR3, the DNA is TGTGCCAGCTCTAGGCAGTACAATGAGCAGTTCTTC. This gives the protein CASSRQYNEQFF.

CDR3 DNA: TGTGCCTGTCCGAACTCAGGGTTCTATGGCTACACCTTC. Protein sequence: CACPNSGFYGYTF. V is TRBV30 and J is TRBJ1-2, with D possibly TRBD1 on 5 matching bases. This CDR3 is 13 amino acids long. Deletions cut 6 bases from V and 4 bases from J, with 15 bases between. The germline V gene encodes CDR1 GTSNPN and CDR2 SVGIG (reference sequence).

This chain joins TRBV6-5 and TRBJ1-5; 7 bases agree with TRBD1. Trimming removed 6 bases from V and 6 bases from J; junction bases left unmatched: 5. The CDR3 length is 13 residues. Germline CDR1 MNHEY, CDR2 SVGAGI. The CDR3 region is CASSPDRSQPQHF. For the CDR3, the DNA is TGTGCCAGCAGCCCGGACAGGAGTCAGCCCCAGCATTTT.

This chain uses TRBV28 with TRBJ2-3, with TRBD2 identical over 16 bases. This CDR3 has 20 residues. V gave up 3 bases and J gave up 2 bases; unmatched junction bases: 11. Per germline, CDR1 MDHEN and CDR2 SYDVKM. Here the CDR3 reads CASSFSPGLAGGSPTDTQYF. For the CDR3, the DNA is TGTGCCAGCAGTTTTTCTCCGGGACTAGCGGGAGGGTCCCCCACAGATACGCAGTATTTT.

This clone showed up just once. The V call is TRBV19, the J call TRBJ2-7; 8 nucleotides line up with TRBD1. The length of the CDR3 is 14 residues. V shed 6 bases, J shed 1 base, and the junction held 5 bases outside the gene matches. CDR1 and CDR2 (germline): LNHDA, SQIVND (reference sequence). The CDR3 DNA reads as TGTGCCAGTAGCGGGACAGGCAAATCCTACGAGCAGTACTTC. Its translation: CASSGTGKSYEQYF. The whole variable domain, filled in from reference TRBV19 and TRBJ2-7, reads DGGITQSPKYLFRKEGQNVTLSCEQNLNHDAMYWYRQDPGQGLRLIYYSQIVNDFQKGDIAEGYSVSREKKESFPLTVTSAQKNPTAFYLCASSGTGKSYEQYFGPGTRLTVT.

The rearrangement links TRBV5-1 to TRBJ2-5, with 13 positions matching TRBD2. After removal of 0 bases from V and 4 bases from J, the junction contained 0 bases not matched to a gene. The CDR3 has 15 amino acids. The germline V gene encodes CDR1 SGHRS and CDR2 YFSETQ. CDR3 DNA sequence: TGCGCCAGCAGCTTGGGACTAGCGGGAGGAGAGACCCAGTACTTC. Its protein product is CASSLGLAGGETQYF.